Detailed here is one TCR beta chain. The entry originates in a study of CD8 T cells in Susac syndrome. Trimming shortened V by 2 bases and J by 5 bases, and 8 bases separated the two germline ends. Germline CDR1 and CDR2: MNHNY and SVGAGI (reference sequence). CDR3 length: 13 residues. An amount of RNA that ranged from roughly 0.5 to 1 ug was reverse transcribed with random hexamers. TCR beta CDR3 was amplified by immunoSEQ multiplex PCR. This amplification extended across 54 Vbeta and 13 Jbeta segments. TCRdb processed the immunoSEQ multiplex PCR reads anew with MiXCR; each CDR3 protein has one entry. The sample holds 80,000 to 90,000 distinct CDR3 sequences, about 93% seen once. The authors carried out high-throughput sequencing of TCR beta. They applied it to CD8+ and CD4+ T cells obtained from blood. Isolation of CD8+ and CD4+ T cells was performed negatively, whereas enrichment of TEMRA cells was done by FACS.

The receptor's source is a human donor in good health. The sequenced material came from CD8+ T cells from PBMCs. The chain links TRBV6-6 to TRBJ2-3; D perhaps matches TRBD1 (5 bases). CDR3 sequence reads: CASSYPQGDTQYF. As DNA, the CDR3 is TGTGCCAGCAGTTACCCTCAGGGAGATACGCAGTATTTT.